The rows below give T cell receptor beta chains drawn from one sample of a study of blood T cell repertoires in COVID-19. Sequenced by immunoSEQ multiplex PCR; TCRdb stores in-frame clones only, minus some. The data contain roughly 500,000 clones, more than 75% of them seen just once; the ten biggest clones take up 1.5% to 2%. The specimen was PBMCs or T cells enriched from blood (not recorded which). Receptors originate from a woman in her 40s who had recovered from COVID-19. Both conserved end residues are part of each CDR3. A D gene is named only where the DNA matches it firmly. A clone size is listed for some rows: how often the clone was seen (once, few, many), or a class if it is expanded.

clone size: NA; D gene: NA; J gene: TRBJ1-2; V gene: TRBV19; CDR3 DNA: TGTGCCAGTCAAAGTCCGACAGCCTATGGCTACACCTTC; CDR3 protein: CASQSPTAYGYTF
clone size: once; D gene: TRBD2; J gene: TRBJ2-5; V gene: TRBV19; CDR3 DNA: TGTGCCAGTAGTATTGGGACTAGCGGGGTCGGGGAGACCCAGTACTTC; CDR3 protein: CASSIGTSGVGETQYF
clone size: NA; D gene: NA; J gene: TRBJ2-2; V gene: TRBV7-2; CDR3 DNA: TGTGCCAGCAGTCATGGACAGCCTACCGGGGAGCTGTTTTTT; CDR3 protein: CASSHGQPTGELFF
clone size: once; D gene: TRBD1; J gene: TRBJ2-5; V gene: TRBV6-5; CDR3 DNA: TGTGCCACCGGGACAGGGGGCCGGTTACAAGAGACCCAGTACTTC; CDR3 protein: CATGTGGRLQETQYF
clone size: NA; D gene: NA; J gene: TRBJ1-5; V gene: TRBV6-5; CDR3 DNA: TGTGCCAGCAGTCTGGGGGGTGGTCAGCCCCAGCATTTT; CDR3 protein: CASSLGGGQPQHF
clone size: NA; D gene: NA; J gene: TRBJ1-2; V gene: TRBV18; CDR3 DNA: TGTGCCAGCTCACCACCTAGTTACTATGGCTACACCTTC; CDR3 protein: CASSPPSYYGYTF
clone size: NA; D gene: NA; J gene: TRBJ1-3; V gene: TRBV19; CDR3 DNA: TGTGCCAGTAGTAACTCCGACAGATACTCTGGAAACACCATATATTTT; CDR3 protein: CASSNSDRYSGNTIYF
clone size: NA; D gene: NA; J gene: TRBJ2-1; V gene: TRBV10-1; CDR3 DNA: TGCGCCAGCAGTGAGACACTATACAATGAGCAGTTCTTC; CDR3 protein: CASSETLYNEQFF
clone size: few; D gene: NA; J gene: TRBJ2-2; V gene: TRBV6-5; CDR3 DNA: TGTGCCAGCCTAGCTGAGGTGACCGGGGAGCTGTTTTTT; CDR3 protein: CASLAEVTGELFF
clone size: NA; D gene: TRBD1; J gene: TRBJ1-1; V gene: TRBV7-9; CDR3 DNA: TGTGCCAGCAGCGCTCGACAGGGTCCGAACACTGAAGCTTTCTTT; CDR3 protein: CASSARQGPNTEAFF
clone size: NA; D gene: TRBD1; J gene: TRBJ1-5; V gene: TRBV9; CDR3 DNA: TGTGCCAGCAGCCCCGAGGGACAGGGGGGCCAGCCCCAGCATTTT; CDR3 protein: CASSPEGQGGQPQHF
clone size: NA; D gene: TRBD2; J gene: TRBJ2-1; V gene: TRBV10-3; CDR3 DNA: TGTGCCATCAGCCAAGCAAGACTAGCGGGAGATGGCGAGCAGTTCTTC; CDR3 protein: CAISQARLAGDGEQFF
clone size: NA; D gene: NA; J gene: TRBJ1-1; V gene: TRBV11-3; CDR3 DNA: TGTGCCAGCAGCTTAGGGGAGACAATTTACACTGAAGCTTTCTTT; CDR3 protein: CASSLGETIYTEAFF
clone size: NA; D gene: NA; J gene: TRBJ1-2; V gene: TRBV18; CDR3 DNA: TGTGCCAGCTCCGCGGGACGAGGCTATGGCTACACCTTC; CDR3 protein: CASSAGRGYGYTF
clone size: NA; D gene: NA; J gene: TRBJ2-7; V gene: TRBV7-2; CDR3 DNA: TGTGCCAGCAGTCCTTTAGAGAGCTACGAGCAGTACTTC; CDR3 protein: CASSPLESYEQYF
clone size: NA; D gene: NA; J gene: TRBJ1-4; V gene: TRBV14; CDR3 DNA: TGTGCCAGCAGCCAGCATCATAGACAGACGTTGAATGAAAAACTGTTTTTT; CDR3 protein: CASSQHHRQTLNEKLFF
clone size: NA; D gene: NA; J gene: TRBJ1-6; V gene: TRBV5-1; CDR3 DNA: TGCGCCAGCAGCCCACGGAAAACGGCACCCGACGACGACTACCATTCACCCCTCCACTTT; CDR3 protein: CASSPRKTAPDDDYHSPLHF
clone size: NA; D gene: TRBD1; J gene: TRBJ2-6; V gene: TRBV19; CDR3 DNA: TGTGCCAGTAGTATTTGGCAGGGGGCTGGGGCCAACGTCCTGACTTTC; CDR3 protein: CASSIWQGAGANVLTF
clone size: NA; D gene: NA; J gene: TRBJ1-4; V gene: TRBV4-1; CDR3 DNA: TGCGCCAGCAGCCAAGCCGACAGTGCAACTAATGAAAAACTGTTTTTT; CDR3 protein: CASSQADSATNEKLFF
clone size: NA; D gene: NA; J gene: TRBJ1-2; V gene: TRBV12-3/TRBV12-4; CDR3 DNA: TGTGCCAGCAGCGCGACAGTGAACTATGGCTACACCTTC; CDR3 protein: CASSATVNYGYTF
clone size: once; D gene: NA; J gene: TRBJ2-4; V gene: TRBV7-6; CDR3 DNA: TGTGCCAGCAGCGCGAGACCGGGGAACATTCAGTACTTC; CDR3 protein: CASSARPGNIQYF
clone size: NA; D gene: NA; J gene: TRBJ2-7; V gene: TRBV27; CDR3 DNA: TGTGCCAGCAGTCTGGACTCGAGGCCCTACGAGCAGTACTTC; CDR3 protein: CASSLDSRPYEQYF
clone size: once; D gene: NA; J gene: TRBJ2-7; V gene: TRBV21-1; CDR3 DNA: TGTGCCAGCAGCAGAGGACTAGTTTCCTACGAGCAGTACTTC; CDR3 protein: CASSRGLVSYEQYF
clone size: NA; D gene: NA; J gene: TRBJ1-3; V gene: TRBV11-2; CDR3 DNA: TGTGCCAGCAGCTTAGCTGGTCTACGAGCTGGAAACACCATATATTTT; CDR3 protein: CASSLAGLRAGNTIYF